Listed here is a single T cell receptor beta chain. Its target is not known. The CDR3 sequence is 14 residues long. Trimming cost V 2 bases and J 2 bases, with 10 bases left between them. Germline V CDR1 and CDR2: MNHEY, SVGAGI. TCRdb processed the PCR reads anew with MiXCR; each CDR3 protein has one entry. This sample carries about 36,000 distinct CDR3 sequences, under 20% of them seen once, and the ten largest clones take about 6.9%. The data were taken from a study of molecular identifiers for immune sequencing clone quantification. Whole-study context: In replicates, the authors split RNA from about 19,000 or 110,000 naive CD8 cells five ways and sequenced four. Study findings and constraints: Should identical TCR molecules share a barcode, the sizes of highly expanded clones could be underestimated. More than 98% of effector molecules, versus under 1% of naive-cell molecules, belonged to clones above 20 RNA copies. About a million naive cells reportedly did not prevent detection of spiked Jurkat TCR RNA from one cell.

This chain links TRBV6-5 with TRBJ2-7; D is undetermined. The sequence was collected from a human donor in good health. Some libraries in this study had Jurkat cell RNA spiked in. Sequenced sample: naive CD8+ T cells from blood, with Jurkat cell RNA spiked in. Sample subset: FACS-sorted CD8+CD4-CCR7+CD45RA+ naive T cells. As DNA, the CDR3 is TGTGCCAGCAGTTACGGCCAACCCACCTACGAGCAGTACTTC. Amino acid sequence: CASSYGQPTYEQYF.